Listed below are T cell receptor beta chains from one sample, sequenced in a study of human T cells and chemical hapten exposure. TCRdb independently ran MiXCR on the RACE reads; one entry per CDR3 protein. The sample has 150,000 to 200,000 distinct CDR3 sequences, 25% to 35% seen once; the top ten hold 2% to 2.5%. This material consisted of whole blood, taken in connection with sensitization to the hapten diphenylcyclopropenone (DPC). The receptors here all came from a young woman with alopecia areata. Some clones in this sample may be carry-over from other donors' samples. The CDR3 runs from the conserved cysteine through the conserved F or W.

j_call v_call cdr3_length cdr3_aa
TRBJ2-5 TRBV28 15 CASSLTSGGQETQYF
TRBJ2-3 TRBV20-1 13 CSARGGFTDTQYF
TRBJ2-7 TRBV23-1 14 CASSNQGRPYEQYF
TRBJ2-3 TRBV4-1 16 CASSHLRGEGRDTQYF
TRBJ2-7 TRBV21-1 15 CASRSTDRGPREQYF
TRBJ1-6 TRBV7-6 19 CASSLAGLQGIALNSPLHF
TRBJ1-5 TRBV9 15 CASSETGDPNQPQHF
TRBJ1-5 TRBV19 12 CASKGVGQPQHF
TRBJ2-3 TRBV5-1 14 CASSSGKLGDTQYF
TRBJ2-4 TRBV29-1 11 CSVGSRDIQYF
TRBJ2-7 TRBV4-2 16 CASSQRTSGSLYEQYF
TRBJ1-2 TRBV5-6 14 CASSLPGNSYGYTF
TRBJ2-1 TRBV6-2/TRBV6-3 15 CASSYSSGGGNEQFF
TRBJ2-1 TRBV7-3 15 CASSLTGFSYNEQFF
TRBJ2-3 TRBV29-1 14 CSVGLGSGTDTQYF
TRBJ2-5 TRBV20-1 12 CSARGRTLTQYF
TRBJ2-7 TRBV9 15 CASSVAGTQSYEQYF
TRBJ2-7 TRBV29-1 15 CSVEKSRGSSYEQYF
TRBJ1-1 TRBV7-3 17 CASSPQPTGSLNTEAFF
TRBJ1-2 TRBV7-9 17 CASRPYGRDRVNYGYTF